The rows below give T cell receptor beta chains drawn from one sample of a study of Ad26.COV2.S vaccination and SARS-CoV-2 variants. The data were produced by immunoSEQ multiplex PCR, yet TCRdb's version contains in-frame clones alone and is incomplete. The top ten clones hold around 3.4% of a sample with 350,000 to 400,000 clones, more than 85% of them seen once. Specimen: peripheral blood, collected in a trial of Ad26.COV2.S vaccine versus placebo. All receptors derive from a person between 18 and 60 years old who received the Ad26.COV2.S COVID-19 vaccine or a placebo. Both conserved end residues are part of each CDR3. The D gene is left open where the match is weak. Clone size is shown for a subset of rows, as once, few, many or a class of expanded clone.

D: .
J: TRBJ1-5
V: TRBV6-5
size: once
CDR3: CASAGQLGQPQHF
DNA: TGTGCCAGCGCCGGACAGCTGGGACAGCCCCAGCATTTT

D: TRBD1
J: TRBJ1-4
V: TRBV7-9
size: .
CDR3: CASSWTGGDNEKLFF
DNA: TGTGCCAGCAGTTGGACAGGGGGAGATAATGAAAAACTGTTTTTT

D: TRBD1
J: TRBJ2-1
V: TRBV5-1
size: .
CDR3: CASSPQGIEQFF
DNA: TGCGCCAGCAGCCCACAGGGGATTGAGCAGTTCTTC

D: .
J: TRBJ1-3
V: TRBV5-1
size: .
CDR3: CASSLPQPGSGNTIYF
DNA: TGCGCCAGCAGCTTGCCCCAACCAGGTTCCGGAAACACCATATATTTT

D: .
J: TRBJ2-1
V: TRBV24-1
size: .
CDR3: CATSDFRARREQFF
DNA: TGTGCCACCAGTGATTTCCGGGCCCGAAGGGAGCAGTTCTTC

D: .
J: TRBJ2-7
V: TRBV30
size: .
CDR3: CAWSVLLGPYEQYF
DNA: TGTGCCTGGAGTGTACTTTTGGGACCCTACGAGCAGTACTTC

D: TRBD2
J: TRBJ2-5
V: TRBV7-9
size: .
CDR3: CASSLVLAGGQETQYF
DNA: TGTGCCAGCAGCTTAGTACTTGCGGGGGGTCAAGAGACCCAGTACTTC

D: .
J: TRBJ2-3
V: TRBV5-1
size: .
CDR3: CASKKRSTDTQYF
DNA: TGCGCCAGCAAAAAGCGGAGCACAGATACGCAGTATTTT

D: .
J: TRBJ1-2
V: TRBV28
size: .
CDR3: CASSSAGFMGGYTF
DNA: TGTGCCAGCAGTTCCGCGGGTTTCATGGGGGGCTACACCTTC

D: .
J: TRBJ1-3
V: TRBV6-4
size: few
CDR3: CASSEDGGNTIYF
DNA: TGTGCCAGCAGTGAAGACGGAGGAAACACCATATATTTT

D: .
J: TRBJ2-1
V: TRBV7-2
size: .
CDR3: CASSLRGTSSYNEQFF
DNA: TGTGCCAGCAGCTTACGCGGGACAAGCTCCTACAATGAGCAGTTCTTC

D: TRBD2
J: TRBJ2-7
V: TRBV2
size: .
CDR3: CASRGGIEQYF
DNA: TGTGCCAGCAGGGGGGGGATCGAGCAGTACTTC

D: .
J: TRBJ1-2
V: TRBV5-1
size: .
CDR3: CASSLDVEAYGYTF
DNA: TGCGCCAGCAGCTTGGATGTAGAAGCCTATGGCTACACCTTC

D: TRBD1
J: TRBJ1-5
V: TRBV10-3
size: .
CDR3: CASSGTGGSQPQHF
DNA: TGTGCCTCATCCGGGACAGGGGGCAGTCAGCCCCAGCATTTT

D: .
J: TRBJ1-1
V: TRBV5-1
size: .
CDR3: CASSVQGTEDTEAFF
DNA: TGCGCCAGCAGCGTACAGGGAACGGAGGACACTGAAGCTTTCTTT